This TCR beta chain was recovered during a study of blood T cells in healthy people across ages. In this sample, this clonotype turned up a few times. One junction end does not reproduce the germline sequence, and a read error may be involved. The CDR3 covers 16 residues. The germline CDR1 and CDR2 sequences are SGHTA and FQGTGA. A J-beta primer mix and a sample-barcoded 5' primer were used in a second PCR of roughly 6 to 11 cycles. Via MiXCR, TCRdb re-called the 5' RACE reads, giving one row per CDR3 protein. The table has approximately 2,000,000 distinct CDR3 sequences, roughly two fifths seen once.

The specimen sequenced was blood. The clonotype was recovered from a human donor in good health. The rearrangement links TRBV7-3 to TRBJ2-7; TRBD2 matches 8 bases. The CDR3 nucleotides are TGTGCCAGCAGCTTAACAGCGGGGGCTCGTACCTACGGGCAGTACTTC. It yields the protein CASSLTAGARTYGQYF.